The present T cell receptor beta chain was sequenced within a study of blood T cell repertoires in COVID-19. Study-level background: The origin of the acute and convalescent COVID-19 samples was the United States, Italy and Spain.

The table came from immunoSEQ multiplex PCR; TCRdb's copy has only in-frame clones and leaves some out. The sample has some 170,000 clones; 80% to 90% are singletons. V dropped 0 bases and J dropped 2 bases, with 8 bases sitting between them. Per germline, CDR1 KGHSH and CDR2 LQKENI. CDR3 length: 14 residues. Sequencing input: peripheral blood. This TCR derives from a woman in her forties with COVID-19, enrolled during active disease. The chain carries TRBV18 and TRBJ2-7, with a weak D call TRBD1 (5 bases). For the CDR3, the DNA is TGTGCCAGCTCACCACCAACAGGAACCTACGAGCAGTACTTC. Residues: CASSPPTGTYEQYF.